The 20 T cell receptor beta chains below come from one sample, sequenced in a study of blood T cell repertoires in COVID-19. The repertoire was sequenced with immunoSEQ multiplex PCR; TCRdb's copy has only in-frame clones and lacks some. The sample shows some 350,000 clones, around 84% of them seen only once. The material sequenced was peripheral blood. Receptor source: a human donor in a cohort sampled during active COVID-19.

This chain connects TRBV5-4 to TRBJ1-6, with D possibly matching TRBD1 (5 bases). V gave up 1 base and J gave up 2 bases, with 13 bases separating them. Germline CDR1 SGHNT, CDR2 YYREEE (reference sequence). This CDR3 is built from 17 residues. DNA for the CDR3: TGTGCCAGCAGCTTGATGTGGGCGGGGGCCTATAATTCACCCCTCCACTTT. Translated: CASSLMWAGAYNSPLHF.

In this sample, this clone turned up a few times. The genes are TRBV15 and TRBJ1-5; no clear D. The V gene's germline CDR1 is LNHNV and CDR2 YYDKDF (reference sequence). Between the trimmed V and J ends, which lost 0 bases and 0 bases, there was a span of 9 bases. This CDR3 is 16 amino acids long. The CDR3 loop reads CATSRDWAVSNQPQHF. CDR3 coding DNA: TGTGCCACCAGCAGAGATTGGGCAGTTAGCAATCAGCCCCAGCATTTT. The whole variable domain, filled in from reference TRBV15 and TRBJ1-5, reads DAMVIQNPRYQVTQFGKPVTLSCSQTLNHNVMYWYQQKSSQAPKLLFHYYDKDFNNEADTPDNFQSRRPNTSFCFLDIRSPGLGDTAMYLCATSRDWAVSNQPQHFGDGTRLSIL.

A few counts support this clone. The rearrangement links TRBV29-1 to TRBJ1-1, with D uncertain. The V end was cut by 6 bases, the J end by 5 bases, with 16 bases between. Germline V gene sequence: CDR1 SQVTM, CDR2 ANQGSEA. The CDR3 contains 13 residues. The CDR3 loop reads CSVHPAGRTEAFF. The CDR3 DNA follows: TGCAGCGTCCACCCCGCCGGGAGGACTGAAGCTTTCTTT.

The J gene is TRBJ2-1, the V gene TRBV19; weak D call: TRBD2 (6 bases). Trimming took 5 bases from V and 4 from J, leaving 21 bases between them. The CDR3 contains 17 residues. CDR1 and CDR2 (germline): LNHDA, SQIVND (reference sequence). The CDR3 protein is CASSRRRDVLQYNEQFF. The CDR3, as DNA: TGTGCCAGTAGTCGGAGGCGGGATGTCCTCCAGTACAATGAGCAGTTCTTC.

The V call is TRBV11-2, the J call TRBJ1-2; the match to TRBD1 covers 8 bases. The CDR3 length is 18 residues. Trimming cost V 4 bases and J 1 base; bases outside gene matches: 14. CDR1 is SGHAT, CDR2 FQNNGV, per germline. The CDR3 sequence is CASSSLGQGPLNNYGYTF. DNA for the CDR3: TGTGCCAGCAGCTCCCTCGGACAGGGCCCACTTAATAACTATGGCTACACCTTC. The whole variable domain, filled in from reference TRBV11-2 and TRBJ1-2, reads EAGVAQSPRYKIIEKRQSVAFWCNPISGHATLYWYQQILGQGPKLLIQFQNNGVVDDSQLPKDRFSAERLKGVDSTLKIQPAKLEDSAVYLCASSSLGQGPLNNYGYTFGSGTRLTVV.

This sequence joins TRBV7-3 and TRBJ1-1; the match to TRBD1 covers 9 bases. The CDR3 covers 15 residues. J was trimmed by 1 base and V by 5 bases; bases with no gene match: 5. Germline V CDR1 and CDR2: SGHTA, FQGTGA. DNA for the CDR3: TGTGCCAGCAGCGCAGGGACAGGGCCGAACACTGAAGCTTTCTTT. Translated, it gives CASSAGTGPNTEAFF.

The chain carries TRBV5-1 and TRBJ2-7; TRBD1 matches at 10 bases. The CDR3 is 15 amino acids. The junction had 6 bases not matched to a gene; V was cut back by 4 bases and J by 2 bases. Per germline, CDR1 SGHRS and CDR2 YFSETQ. The CDR3 reads CASSLDGTGAYEQYF. The CDR3 nucleotides read TGCGCCAGCAGCCTAGACGGGACAGGGGCCTACGAGCAGTACTTC.

The chain couples TRBV5-1 to TRBJ2-1; 13 bases line up with TRBD2. CDR1 and CDR2 (germline): SGHRS, YFSETQ. The CDR3 has 17 amino acids. V shed 4 bases, J shed 6 bases, and the junction held 10 bases outside the gene matches. The DNA of the CDR3 is TGCGCCAGCAGCCGGGGACTAGCGGGGAAGTTTGGCAATGAGCAGTTCTTC. Translating gives CASSRGLAGKFGNEQFF.

The gene calls are TRBV28 and TRBJ1-4; TRBD1 matches at 9 bases. The J segment lost 0 bases and the V segment lost 5 bases, leaving 4 bases of the junction unmatched. Germline CDR1 reads MDHEN; CDR2 reads SYDVKM. The CDR3 is 16 amino acids. This chain's CDR3 is CASSPRQGATNEKLFF. The CDR3 DNA reads TGTGCCAGCAGTCCGAGACAGGGGGCAACTAATGAAAAACTGTTTTTT.

This chain joins TRBV19 and TRBJ1-2; 12 bases are shared with TRBD1. J was trimmed by 6 bases and V by 4 bases; bases with no gene match: 6. This CDR3 spans 15 amino acids. CDR1 is LNHDA, CDR2 SQIVND, per germline (reference sequence). CDR3 region: CASSTGTGGVNGYTF. The CDR3 DNA follows: TGTGCCAGTAGTACTGGGACAGGGGGCGTTAATGGCTACACCTTC.

The chain's CDR3 is CASSLEHSNQPQHF. For the CDR3, the DNA is TGTGCCAGCAGTCTAGAGCATAGCAATCAGCCCCAGCATTTT. The chain employs TRBV2 and TRBJ1-5; D is unresolved. CDR3 length: 14 residues. Germline V gives CDR1 SNHLY, CDR2 FYNNEI. Deletions cut 5 bases from V and 0 bases from J, with 8 bases between.

J is TRBJ2-5 and V is TRBV7-2; the D gene is possibly TRBD1 (6 bases). This CDR3 region has 13 residues. CDR1 is SGHTA, CDR2 FQGNSA, per germline. Deletions cut 0 bases from V and 9 bases from J, with 11 bases between. CDR3 region: CASSLAIYRAQYF. Here the CDR3 DNA reads TGTGCCAGCAGCTTAGCGATCTACAGGGCCCAGTACTTC.

The V gene is TRBV28, the J gene TRBJ2-4; 7 positions match TRBD1. Looked up from germline, CDR1 is MDHEN and CDR2 is SYDVKM. Trimming removed 5 bases from V and 4 bases from J; junction bases left unmatched: 8. The CDR3 length is 15 residues. DNA of the CDR3: TGTGCCAGCAGTCAGACCGGGACAGAAAAAAACATTCAGTACTTC. Protein sequence: CASSQTGTEKNIQYF.

The rearrangement joins TRBV7-3 to TRBJ1-3; no firm D call. CDR1 and CDR2 (germline): SGHTA, FQGTGA. The CDR3 has 13 residues. V was pared by 4 bases and J by 2 bases, with 6 bases between. The DNA of the CDR3 is TGTGCCAGCAGCTCCTCTGCTGGAAACACCATATATTTT. Translation: CASSSSAGNTIYF.

This clone appeared a few times. The V call is TRBV5-1, the J call TRBJ2-7; the match to TRBD2 covers 10 bases. This CDR3 contains 16 residues. J gave up 0 bases and V 0 bases, and 3 bases lay outside the gene matches. Germline values: CDR1 SGHRS, CDR2 YFSETQ. The CDR3 sequence is CASSLGAGGTSYEQYF. The CDR3 region has the DNA TGCGCCAGCAGCTTGGGAGCGGGGGGGACCTCCTACGAGCAGTACTTC. The full variable domain, in which reference TRBV5-1 and TRBJ2-7 provide the parts outside the CDR3, is KAGVTQTPRYLIKTRGQQVTLSCSPISGHRSVSWYQQTPGQGLQFLFEYFSETQRNKGNFPGRFSGRQFSNSRSEMNVSTLELGDSALYLCASSLGAGGTSYEQYFGPGTRLTVT.

Only one count was recorded for this clone. The rearrangement uses TRBV7-8 and TRBJ2-7; 14 bases agree with TRBD2. The V gene end was trimmed by 4 bases and the J gene end by 3 bases; junction bases not matched to a gene: 11. CDR1 is SGHVS, CDR2 FQNEAQ, per germline. This CDR3 is built from 18 residues. The CDR3 spells CASSSRGLAGEGYYEQYF. DNA of the CDR3: TGTGCCAGCAGCTCGAGGGGACTAGCGGGGGAGGGCTACTACGAGCAGTACTTC.

The gene calls are TRBV20-1 and TRBJ2-7; 11 positions agree with TRBD1. Germline trimming cut 3 bases from V and 6 bases from J; bases unmatched to any gene: 10. Germline-derived CDR1 and CDR2 are DFQATT and SNEGSKA (reference sequence). This CDR3 comprises 15 residues. The DNA of the CDR3 is TGCAGTGCTAGTGATTTTGGGACAGGGGGTCTCGAGCAGTACTTC. It codes for CSASDFGTGGLEQYF.

The chain links TRBV7-7 to TRBJ2-5; 9 bases fit TRBD1. V dropped 5 bases and J dropped 1; count of bases not matched to a gene: 5. CDR1 and CDR2 from the germline V gene are SSHAT and FNYEAQ (reference sequence). This CDR3 region has 15 residues. CDR3 nucleotide sequence: TGTGCCAGCAGCCTGGGACAGGGTTTCCAAGAGACCCAGTACTTC. Encoded protein: CASSLGQGFQETQYF.

The gene calls are TRBV12-3 or TRBV12-4 and TRBJ2-1, with D uncertain. V was shortened by 5 bases and J by 5 bases, with 7 bases between the two germline ends. The CDR3 is 12 residues long. CDR3 nucleotide sequence: TGTGCCAGCAGTCCGCCTAACAATGAGCAGTTCTTC. The encoded protein is CASSPPNNEQFF.

J is TRBJ2-7 and V is TRBV5-1, with 10 bases identical to TRBD1. The germline gives CDR1 SGHRS, CDR2 YFSETQ. The junction had 13 bases not matched to a gene; V was cut back by 4 bases and J by 3 bases. This CDR3 comprises 17 residues. This CDR3 is CASSPTTSTGGNYEQYF. The CDR3 nucleotides read TGCGCCAGCAGCCCCACCACCTCGACAGGGGGCAACTACGAGCAGTACTTC.